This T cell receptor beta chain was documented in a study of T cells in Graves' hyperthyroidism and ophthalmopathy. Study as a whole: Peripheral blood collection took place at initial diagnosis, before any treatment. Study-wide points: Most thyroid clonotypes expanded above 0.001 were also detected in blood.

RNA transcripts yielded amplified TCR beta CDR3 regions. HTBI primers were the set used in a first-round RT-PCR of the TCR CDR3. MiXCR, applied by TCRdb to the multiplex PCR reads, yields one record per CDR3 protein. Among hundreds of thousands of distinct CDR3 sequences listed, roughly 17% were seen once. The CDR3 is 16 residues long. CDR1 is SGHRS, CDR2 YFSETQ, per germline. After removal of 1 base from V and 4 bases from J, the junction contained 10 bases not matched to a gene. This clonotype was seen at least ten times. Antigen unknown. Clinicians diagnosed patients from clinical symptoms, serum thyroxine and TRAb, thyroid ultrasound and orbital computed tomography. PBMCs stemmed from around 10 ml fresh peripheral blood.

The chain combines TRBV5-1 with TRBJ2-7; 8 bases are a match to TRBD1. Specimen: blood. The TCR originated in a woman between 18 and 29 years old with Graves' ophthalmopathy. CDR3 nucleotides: TGCGCCAGCAGCTTGAAGCCGACAGGGGAGAAGTACGAGCAGTACTTC. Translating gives CASSLKPTGEKYEQYF.